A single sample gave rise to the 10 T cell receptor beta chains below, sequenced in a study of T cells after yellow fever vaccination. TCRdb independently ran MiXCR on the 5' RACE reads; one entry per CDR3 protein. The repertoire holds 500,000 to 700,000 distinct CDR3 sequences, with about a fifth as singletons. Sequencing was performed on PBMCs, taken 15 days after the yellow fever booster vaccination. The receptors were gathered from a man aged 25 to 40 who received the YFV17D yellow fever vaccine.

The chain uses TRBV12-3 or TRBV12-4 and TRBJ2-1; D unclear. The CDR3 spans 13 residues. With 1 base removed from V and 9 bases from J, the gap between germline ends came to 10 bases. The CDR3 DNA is TGTGCCAGCAGTTTAGGGTCGGCGAGTGAGCAGTTCTTC. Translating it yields CASSLGSASEQFF.

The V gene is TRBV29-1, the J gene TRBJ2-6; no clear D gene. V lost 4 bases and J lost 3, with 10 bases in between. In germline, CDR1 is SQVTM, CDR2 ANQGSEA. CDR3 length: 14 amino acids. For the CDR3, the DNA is TGCAGCGTTGGGGCTGGGTTTGGGGCCAACGTCCTGACTTTC. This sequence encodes CSVGAGFGANVLTF.

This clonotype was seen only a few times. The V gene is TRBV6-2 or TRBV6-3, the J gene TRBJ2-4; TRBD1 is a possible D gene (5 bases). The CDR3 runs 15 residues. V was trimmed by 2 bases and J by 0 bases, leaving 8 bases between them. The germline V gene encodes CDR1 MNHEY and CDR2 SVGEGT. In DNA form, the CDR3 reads TGTGCCAGCAGTTACGACAGCCTAGCCAAAAACATTCAGTACTTC. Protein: CASSYDSLAKNIQYF.

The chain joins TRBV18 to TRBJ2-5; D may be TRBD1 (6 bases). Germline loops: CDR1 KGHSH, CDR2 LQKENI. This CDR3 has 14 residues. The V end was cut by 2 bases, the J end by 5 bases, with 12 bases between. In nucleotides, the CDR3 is TGTGCCAGCTCACCAGGGACACCCCGGGAGACCCAGTACTTC. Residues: CASSPGTPRETQYF.

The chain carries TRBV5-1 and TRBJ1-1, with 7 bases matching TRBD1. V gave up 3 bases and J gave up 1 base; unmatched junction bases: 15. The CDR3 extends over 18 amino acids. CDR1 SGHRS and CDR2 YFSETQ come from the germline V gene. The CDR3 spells CASSSRKAKGGRNTEAFF. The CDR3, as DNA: TGCGCCAGCAGCTCGAGGAAAGCGAAAGGGGGCCGGAACACTGAAGCTTTCTTT.

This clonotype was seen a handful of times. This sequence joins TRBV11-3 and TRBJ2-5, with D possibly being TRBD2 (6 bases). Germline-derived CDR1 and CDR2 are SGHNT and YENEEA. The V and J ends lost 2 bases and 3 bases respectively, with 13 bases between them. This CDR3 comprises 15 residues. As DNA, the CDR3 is TGTGCCAGCAGCTTATCCGGGACTTTCAAAGAGACCCAGTACTTC. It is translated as CASSLSGTFKETQYF.

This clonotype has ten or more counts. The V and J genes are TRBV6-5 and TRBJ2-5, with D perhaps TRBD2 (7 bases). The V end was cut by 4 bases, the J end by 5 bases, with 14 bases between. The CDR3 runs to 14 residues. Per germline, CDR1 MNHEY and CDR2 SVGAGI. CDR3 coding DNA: TGTGCCAGCAGTTTAGGGGGGGTGGGGGAGACCCAGTACTTC. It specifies CASSLGGVGETQYF.

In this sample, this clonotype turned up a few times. The CDR3: CSAFSRDRPKETQYF. Here the CDR3 DNA reads TGCAGTGCCTTTAGTCGGGACCGACCGAAAGAGACCCAGTACTTC. This chain joins TRBV20-1 and TRBJ2-5; possibly TRBD1 or TRBD2 for D (5 bases each). V was cut by 6 bases and J by 3 bases, with 20 bases left in between. This CDR3 has 15 residues. The germline gives CDR1 DFQATT, CDR2 SNEGSKA (reference sequence).

CDR3 nucleotide sequence: TGTGCCAGTAGTAGTCCCGGGACAGGGTTCAATGAGCAGTTCTTC. Protein sequence: CASSSPGTGFNEQFF. V usage is TRBV19 and J usage is TRBJ2-1; 9 bases align to TRBD1. The germline gives CDR1 LNHDA, CDR2 SQIVND (reference sequence). CDR3 length equals 15 residues. V dropped 4 bases and J dropped 6; count of bases not matched to a gene: 7. The full variable domain, its missing parts supplied by reference TRBV19 and TRBJ2-1, is DGGITQSPKYLFRKEGQNVTLSCEQNLNHDAMYWYRQDPGQGLRLIYYSQIVNDFQKGDIAEGYSVSREKKESFPLTVTSAQKNPTAFYLCASSSPGTGFNEQFFGPGTRLTVL.

The CDR3 loop reads CASSLRWEREVGEETQYF. The CDR3 DNA sequence: TGCGCCAGCAGCTTGAGGTGGGAGCGGGAGGTCGGAGAAGAGACCCAGTACTTC. The rearrangement uses TRBV5-1 and TRBJ2-5; 9 bases align to TRBD2. Germline V CDR1 and CDR2: SGHRS, YFSETQ. The V segment lost 1 base and the J segment 3 bases; nucleotides outside the gene matches: 13. The CDR3 has 18 amino acids.